This TCR beta chain was captured by sequencing in a study of T cell responses to AZD1222 COVID-19 vaccine. General study findings and limits: Donors were largely white British and mainly female; clonal diversity was possibly underestimated.

To note about this clone: As yet, its antigen is unknown.

Some clones are missing from TCRdb's copy, which holds only in-frame ones; the method was immunoSEQ multiplex PCR. The sample has roughly 96,000 clones, 89% seen once; the top ten hold about 1.5%. This sample comprised peripheral blood, obtained on day 0 of AZD1222 vaccination. The TCR originated in an adult in good health.

CDR3 amino acids: CASNGGTGGTEAFF. CDR3 DNA: TGTGCCAGCAACGGCGGGACAGGGGGCACTGAAGCTTTCTTT. The chain links TRBV6-5 to TRBJ1-1; the match to TRBD1 covers 11 bases. CDR3 size: 14 residues. Germline-derived CDR1 and CDR2 are MNHEY and SVGAGI. Trimming at V came to 7 bases and at J to 4 bases, leaving 5 bases not matched to a gene.